The clone carrying this T cell receptor beta chain was found once. This sample is part of a study of blood T cell repertoires in COVID-19. Study information: From T cells, B-cell-depleted T cells, or PBMCs came the material, which was cDNA or gDNA.

Participant-given clinical history determined each cohort assignment. Germline loops: CDR1 SGHAT, CDR2 FQNNGV. V lost 3 bases and J 1 base, leaving 9 bases between the germline ends. The CDR3 is 14 amino acids. Authors' analysis steps: For nucleated cells, counts were estimated from reference gene primer amplification. Generated by immunoSEQ multiplex PCR, the TCRdb table keeps only in-frame clones and is missing some. Clone size and V and J calls were adopted from that table, with D and trimming inferred from the DNA. Of approximately 140,000 clones listed, approximately 79% were seen once; the top ten hold about 2.6%.

The chain recombines TRBV11-2 with TRBJ2-5; no definite D call. Sequenced material: PBMCs or T cells enriched from blood (not recorded which). The receptor's source is a man aged 40-49 years with acute COVID-19. CDR3: CASSFFMFQETQYF. CDR3 DNA sequence: TGTGCCAGCAGCTTTTTTATGTTCCAAGAGACCCAGTACTTC.